This T cell receptor beta chain was observed in a study of cytomegalovirus exposure and HLA in healthy donors. Study-wide context: The Caucasian-associated ancestry cluster held over 80% of a few hundred genotyped donors.

Study outcomes and limitations: A later look showed TCR association rates differing by HLA locus, highest for DRB1 and lowest for HLA-C. The Asian-associated ancestry cluster reportedly had fewer N-insertions than the roughly 700-donor mean in a later analysis. Later on, an analysis tied about 17,000 TCR beta sequences to HLA alleles at 0.05 false discovery rate.

V shed 9 bases and J shed 6 bases, with 20 bases lying between them. Germline-derived CDR1 and CDR2 are WNHNN and SYGVQD (reference sequence). There are 14 residues in the CDR3. Remarks on this clone: No antigen is known for it.

Vbeta (60) and Jbeta (13) primers were used in the PCR. Using immunoSEQ multiplex PCR, the repertoire was profiled, and TCRdb retains in-frame clones only, with some absent. The sample lists 150,000 to 200,000 clones; 76% were seen once. Sample: PBMCs. The gene calls are TRBV10-1 and TRBJ1-1; D remains ambiguous. This receptor was identified in a female donor in good health and CMV-seronegative. The CDR3 loop reads CARGGRSLDAEAFF. The DNA of the CDR3 is TGCGCCAGGGGCGGGCGGTCCTTGGACGCTGAAGCTTTCTTT.